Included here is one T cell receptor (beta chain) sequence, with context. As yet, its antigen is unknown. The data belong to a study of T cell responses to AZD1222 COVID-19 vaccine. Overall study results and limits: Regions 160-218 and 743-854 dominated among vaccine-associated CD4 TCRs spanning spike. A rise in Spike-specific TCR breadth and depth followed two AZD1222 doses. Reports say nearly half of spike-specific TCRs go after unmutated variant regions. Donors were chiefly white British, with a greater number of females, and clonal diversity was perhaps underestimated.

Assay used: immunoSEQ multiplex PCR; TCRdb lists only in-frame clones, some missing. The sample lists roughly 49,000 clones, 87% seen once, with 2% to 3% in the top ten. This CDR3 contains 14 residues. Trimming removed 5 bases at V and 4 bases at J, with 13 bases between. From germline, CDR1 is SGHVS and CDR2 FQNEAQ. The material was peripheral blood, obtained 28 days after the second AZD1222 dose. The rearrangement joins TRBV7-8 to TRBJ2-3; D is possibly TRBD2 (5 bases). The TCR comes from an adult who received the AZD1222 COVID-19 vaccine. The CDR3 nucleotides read TGTGCCAGCAGCCGAGGAGGCGGGTCAGATACGCAGTATTTT. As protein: CASSRGGGSDTQYF.